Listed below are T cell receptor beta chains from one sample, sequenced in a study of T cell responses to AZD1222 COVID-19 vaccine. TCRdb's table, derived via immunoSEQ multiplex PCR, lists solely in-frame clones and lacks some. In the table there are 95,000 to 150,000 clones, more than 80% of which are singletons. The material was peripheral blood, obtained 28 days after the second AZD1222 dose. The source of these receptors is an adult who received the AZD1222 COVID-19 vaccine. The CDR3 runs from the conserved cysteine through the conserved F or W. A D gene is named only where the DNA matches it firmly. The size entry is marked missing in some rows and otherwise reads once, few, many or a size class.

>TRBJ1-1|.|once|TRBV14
CASSQVPKFRQITTEAFF
TGTGCCAGCAGCCAAGTCCCGAAGTTCCGACAGATCACCACTGAAGCTTTCTTT
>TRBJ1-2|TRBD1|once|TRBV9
CASSLTGAGGYTF
TGTGCCAGCAGCCTGACAGGGGCGGGGGGCTACACCTTC
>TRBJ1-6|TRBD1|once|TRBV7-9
CASSYGQERAPLHF
TGTGCCAGCAGCTACGGACAGGAAAGGGCCCCCCTCCACTTT
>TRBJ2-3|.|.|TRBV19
CASKGASVGTDTQYF
TGTGCCAGTAAGGGAGCATCGGTGGGTACAGATACGCAGTATTTT
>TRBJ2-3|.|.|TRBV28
CASRWGEDTQYF
TGTGCCAGCAGGTGGGGAGAAGATACGCAGTATTTT
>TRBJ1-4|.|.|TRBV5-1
CASSLGGDNEKLFF
TGCGCCAGCAGCTTGGGGGGAGATAATGAAAAACTGTTTTTT
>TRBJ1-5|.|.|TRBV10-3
CAISERGDGNQPQHF
TGTGCCATCAGTGAACGGGGCGACGGCAATCAGCCCCAGCATTTT
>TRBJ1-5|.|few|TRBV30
CAWTSTANQPQHF
TGTGCCTGGACTAGTACAGCGAATCAGCCCCAGCATTTT
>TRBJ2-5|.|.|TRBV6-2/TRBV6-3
CASSPQETQYF
TGTGCCAGCAGCCCGCAAGAGACCCAGTACTTC
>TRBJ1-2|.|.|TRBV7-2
CASSLSPRGGAHGYTF
TGTGCCAGCAGCTTATCCCCTCGTGGGGGGGCCCATGGCTACACCTTC
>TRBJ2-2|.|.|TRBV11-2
CASSFPWLVRGELFF
TGTGCCAGCAGCTTCCCCTGGCTAGTAAGGGGGGAGCTGTTTTTT
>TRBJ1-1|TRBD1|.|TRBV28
CASSRQGGEAFF
TGTGCCAGCAGTCGACAGGGTGGCGAAGCTTTCTTT
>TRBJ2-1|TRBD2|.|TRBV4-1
CASSQLWGPGLAGTQSYNEQFF
TGCGCCAGCAGCCAATTGTGGGGACCGGGACTAGCTGGTACTCAGAGCTACAATGAGCAGTTCTTC
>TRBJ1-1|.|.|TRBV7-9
CASSLQGLWNTEAFF
TGTGCCAGCAGCTTGCAGGGGCTATGGAACACTGAAGCTTTCTTT
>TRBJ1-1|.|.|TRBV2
CASKGGRENTEAFF
TGTGCCAGCAAAGGTGGGAGGGAAAACACTGAAGCTTTCTTT
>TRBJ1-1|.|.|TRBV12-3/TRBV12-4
CASSFGGTEAFF
TGTGCCAGCAGTTTCGGGGGGACTGAAGCTTTCTTT
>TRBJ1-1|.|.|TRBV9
CASSVGGSRGTEAFF
TGTGCCAGCAGCGTAGGGGGGAGCCGGGGCACTGAAGCTTTCTTT
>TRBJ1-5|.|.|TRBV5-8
CASSLPSYGPQHF
TGTGCCAGCAGCTTACCCTCGTATGGGCCCCAGCATTTT
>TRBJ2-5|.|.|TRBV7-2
CASSPQGPETQYF
TGTGCCAGCAGCCCCCAGGGGCCAGAGACCCAGTACTTC
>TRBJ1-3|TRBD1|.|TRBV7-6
CASSPGQGAAGNTIYF
TGTGCCAGCAGCCCTGGACAGGGGGCGGCTGGAAACACCATATATTTT
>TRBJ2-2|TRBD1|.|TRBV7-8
CASSLTQGDTGELFF
TGTGCCAGCAGCTTAACACAGGGGGACACCGGGGAGCTGTTTTTT
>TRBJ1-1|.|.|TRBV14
CASGGSMNTEAFF
TGTGCCAGCGGCGGATCTATGAACACTGAAGCTTTCTTT
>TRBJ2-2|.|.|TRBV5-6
CASSLVWRGNTGELFF
TGTGCCAGCAGCTTGGTCTGGAGGGGCAACACCGGGGAGCTGTTTTTT
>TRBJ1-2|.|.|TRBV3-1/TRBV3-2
CASSPPLGDGYTF
TGTGCCAGCAGCCCGCCTTTGGGAGATGGCTACACCTTC
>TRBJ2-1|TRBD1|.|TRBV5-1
CASKTGGAPNEQFF
TGCGCCAGCAAAACAGGGGGCGCACCCAATGAGCAGTTCTTC
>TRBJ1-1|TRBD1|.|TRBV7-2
CASSPDRVATEAFF
TGTGCCAGCAGCCCGGACAGGGTGGCCACTGAAGCTTTCTTT
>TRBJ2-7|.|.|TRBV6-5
CASRPSTGSQYF
TGTGCCAGCAGACCCTCCACAGGGTCGCAGTACTTC
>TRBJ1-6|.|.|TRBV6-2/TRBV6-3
CASSYLGEGSSPLHF
TGTGCCAGCAGTTACTTGGGCGAAGGGAGTTCACCCCTCCACTTT
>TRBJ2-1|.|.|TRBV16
CASSQSGSHNEQFF
TGTGCCAGCAGCCAATCTGGGTCGCACAATGAGCAGTTCTTC
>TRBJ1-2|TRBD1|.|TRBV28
CASSLAGQGNYGYTF
TGTGCCAGCAGTTTGGCGGGACAGGGGAACTATGGCTACACCTTC
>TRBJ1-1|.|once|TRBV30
CAGIEDSTVRGAFF
TGTGCCGGAATCGAGGACTCTACCGTTAGGGGGGCTTTCTTT
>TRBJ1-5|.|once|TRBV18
CASSQGPTLNQPQHF
TGTGCCAGCTCACAGGGACCGACCCTCAATCAGCCCCAGCATTTT
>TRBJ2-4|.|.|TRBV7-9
CASSFPELAKNIQYF
TGTGCCAGCAGCTTTCCGGAACTAGCCAAAAACATTCAGTACTTC
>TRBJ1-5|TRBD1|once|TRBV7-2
CASRETGSHLQPQHF
TGTGCCAGCAGGGAGACAGGGTCGCATCTCCAGCCCCAGCATTTT
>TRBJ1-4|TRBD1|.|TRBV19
CASSNRDSLNEKLFF
TGTGCCAGTAGTAACCGGGACAGCCTTAATGAAAAACTGTTTTTT
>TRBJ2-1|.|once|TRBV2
CASNFRGPNEQFF
TGTGCCAGCAACTTCAGGGGCCCCAATGAGCAGTTCTTC
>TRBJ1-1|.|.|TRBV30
CAWSQGTANTEAFF
TGTGCCTGGAGTCAAGGGACGGCGAACACTGAAGCTTTCTTT
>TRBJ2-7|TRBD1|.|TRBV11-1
CASSLVPGGYEQYF
TGTGCCAGCAGCTTAGTTCCAGGGGGCTACGAGCAGTACTTC
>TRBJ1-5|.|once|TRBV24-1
CATSDFRYGHRGEDGPQHF
TGTGCCACCAGTGATTTTCGTTACGGACATCGTGGGGAGGATGGGCCCCAGCATTTT
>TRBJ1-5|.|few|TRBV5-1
CASSLDGIGQPQHF
TGCGCCAGCAGCTTGGACGGTATAGGTCAGCCCCAGCATTTT
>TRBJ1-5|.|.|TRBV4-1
CASSQEGLGPSNQPQHF
TGCGCCAGCAGCCAAGAGGGTTTGGGCCCGAGCAATCAGCCCCAGCATTTT
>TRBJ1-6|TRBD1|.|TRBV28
CASSFSGQANSPLHF
TGTGCCAGCAGTTTTTCTGGACAGGCTAATTCACCCCTCCACTTT
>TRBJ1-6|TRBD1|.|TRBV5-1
CASSLAGQGFGSPLHF
TGCGCCAGCAGCTTGGCCGGACAGGGGTTCGGTTCACCCCTCCACTTT
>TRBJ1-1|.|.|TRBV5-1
CASSSRMNTEAFF
TGCGCCAGCAGCTCAAGGATGAACACTGAAGCTTTCTTT
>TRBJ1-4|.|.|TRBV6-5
CASMGKTASNEKLFF
TGTGCCAGCATGGGTAAAACAGCGAGTAATGAAAAACTGTTTTTT